This T cell receptor (beta chain) was sequenced for a study of cytomegalovirus exposure and HLA in healthy donors. This CDR3 has 15 amino acids. Germline V lookup: CDR1 MNHEY, CDR2 SMNVEV (reference sequence). In the case of this clone: Its specificity is unknown.

Study-level results: TRBV6-2, TRBV6-3 and other indistinguishable V segments were excluded. Sequencing artifact likely explains a cluster of highly shared sequence variants.

A multiplex PCR was run with 60 Vbeta primers and 13 Jbeta primers. Profiled with immunoSEQ multiplex PCR; TCRdb holds only in-frame clones, not every one. The repertoire holds 180,000 or so clones, with around three quarters as singletons. Source material: PBMCs. This TCR came from a woman aged 25-40 years in good health and CMV-seropositive. This chain links TRBV27 with TRBJ2-5; TRBD1 aligns across 9 bases. The J call is doubtful: the DNA matches TRBJ2-7 better. The CDR3 DNA follows: TGTGCCAGCAGTACGCGCCGGGACAGGGCCCACGAGCAGTACTTC. Protein product: CASSTRRDRAHEQYF.